A selection of T cell receptor beta chains follows, all from one sample in a study of vaccination and CD4 T cells after COVID-19. TCRdb ran MiXCR on the PCR reads and lists one entry per CDR3 protein. The sample lists roughly 20,000 distinct CDR3 sequences, roughly 50% occurring once. For these receptors, no antigen is known. The sample in question was CD4+ T cells from blood, cultured in vitro, obtained before SARS-CoV-2 vaccination. The receptor set was obtained from a human donor who had recovered from COVID-19. Both conserved end residues are part of each CDR3. The D gene is left open where the match is weak. Part of the rows lack a size; the others show once, few, many or a class for expanded clones.

D gene	V gene	J gene	clone size	CDR3 DNA	CDR3 protein
TRBD1	TRBV6-1	TRBJ1-5	few	TGTGCCAGCACGCCCGGACAGGGAGTTCAGCCCCAGCATTTT	CASTPGQGVQPQHF
.	TRBV12-3/TRBV12-4	TRBJ1-2	.	TGTGCCAGCAGAACAGGGAACTACTATGGCTACACCTTC	CASRTGNYYGYTF
.	TRBV28	TRBJ2-1	.	TGTGCCAGCAGTCCCGACGAGAGGAGCTACAATGAGCAGTTCTTC	CASSPDERSYNEQFF
.	TRBV20-1	TRBJ1-4	few	TGCAGTGCTAAGGCCGGGACGAAACTGTTTTTT	CSAKAGTKLFF
.	TRBV6-5	TRBJ2-2	.	TGTGCCAGCAGTTACGAGGGGGGAAACACCGGGGAGCTGTTTTTT	CASSYEGGNTGELFF
.	TRBV27	TRBJ2-3	.	TGTGCCAGCAGTTCCCCCCGGGCTACGCAGTATTTT	CASSSPRATQYF
.	TRBV7-9	TRBJ1-1	.	TGTGCCAGCAGCTTAGTTGTGGGGGAAGCTTTCTTT	CASSLVVGEAFF
.	TRBV19	TRBJ1-5	.	TGTGCCAGTAGGTCGGTAGCTGGGGTTAGCAATCAGCCCCAGCATTTT	CASRSVAGVSNQPQHF
.	TRBV2	TRBJ2-5	.	TGTGCCAGCAGGAGGGTTGGGGGGACCCAAGAGACCCAGTACTTC	CASRRVGGTQETQYF
.	TRBV30	TRBJ2-5	.	TGTGCCTGGAGTGTGGGAGAGACCCAGTACTTC	CAWSVGETQYF
TRBD2	TRBV27	TRBJ2-2	.	TGTGCCAGCAACCTGGCTAGCGGTTACACCGGGGAGCTGTTTTTT	CASNLASGYTGELFF
TRBD2	TRBV6-2/TRBV6-3	TRBJ2-7	.	TGTGCCAGCAGCCATATAGCGGGGATGGGAGAGCAGTACTTC	CASSHIAGMGEQYF
.	TRBV20-1	TRBJ1-5	.	TGCAGTGCGACGGGACACAGCAATCAGCCCCAGCATTTT	CSATGHSNQPQHF
TRBD1	TRBV6-1	TRBJ1-2	.	TGTGCCAGCAGTAGCGCAGGGGGGTCCGGCTACACCTTC	CASSSAGGSGYTF
TRBD1	TRBV6-5	TRBJ2-7	few	TGTGCCAGCAGTTTCGACAGGGGCTCCTACGAGCAGTACTTC	CASSFDRGSYEQYF